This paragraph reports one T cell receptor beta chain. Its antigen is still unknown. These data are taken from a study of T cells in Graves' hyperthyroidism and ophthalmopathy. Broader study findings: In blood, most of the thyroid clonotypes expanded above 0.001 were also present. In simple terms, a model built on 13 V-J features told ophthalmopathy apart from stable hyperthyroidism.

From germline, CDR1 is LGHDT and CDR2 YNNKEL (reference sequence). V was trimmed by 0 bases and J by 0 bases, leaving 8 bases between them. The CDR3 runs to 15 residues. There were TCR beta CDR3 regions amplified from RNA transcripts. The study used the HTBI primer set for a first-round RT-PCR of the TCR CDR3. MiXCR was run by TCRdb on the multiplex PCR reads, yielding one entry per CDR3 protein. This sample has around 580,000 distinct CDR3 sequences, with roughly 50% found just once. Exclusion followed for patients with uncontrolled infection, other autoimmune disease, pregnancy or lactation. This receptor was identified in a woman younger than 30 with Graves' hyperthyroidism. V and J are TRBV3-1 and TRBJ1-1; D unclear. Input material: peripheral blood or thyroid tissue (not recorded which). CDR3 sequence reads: CASSQDVTMNTEAFF. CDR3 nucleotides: TGTGCCAGCAGCCAAGATGTGACGATGAACACTGAAGCTTTCTTT.